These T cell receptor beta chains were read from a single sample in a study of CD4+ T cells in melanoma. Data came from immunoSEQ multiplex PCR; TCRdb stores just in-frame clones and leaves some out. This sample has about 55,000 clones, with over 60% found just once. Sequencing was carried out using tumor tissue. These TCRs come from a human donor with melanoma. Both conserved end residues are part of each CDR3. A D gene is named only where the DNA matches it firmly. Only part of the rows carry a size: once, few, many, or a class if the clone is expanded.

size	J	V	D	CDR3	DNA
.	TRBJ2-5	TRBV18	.	CASSPVTGQETQYF	TGTGCCAGCTCACCGGTCACAGGGCAAGAGACCCAGTACTTC
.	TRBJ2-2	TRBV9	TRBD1	CASSGAGGLTGELFF	TGTGCCAGCAGCGGGGCAGGGGGCCTTACCGGGGAGCTGTTTTTT
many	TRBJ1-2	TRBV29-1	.	CSVVHEANYGYTF	TGCAGCGTTGTACACGAAGCTAACTATGGCTACACCTTC
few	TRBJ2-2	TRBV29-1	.	CSVAPQIGGELFF	TGCAGCGTTGCCCCCCAGATAGGGGGGGAGCTGTTTTTT
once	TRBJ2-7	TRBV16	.	CASSPTGAYEQYF	TGTGCCAGCAGCCCGACGGGGGCCTACGAGCAGTACTTC
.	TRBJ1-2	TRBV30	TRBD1	CAGDRGLGYGYTF	TGTGCCGGGGACAGGGGCCTTGGCTATGGCTACACCTTC
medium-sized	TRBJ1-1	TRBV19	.	CASSMLLGGHTEAFF	TGTGCCAGTAGTATGCTCCTCGGGGGGCACACTGAAGCTTTCTTT
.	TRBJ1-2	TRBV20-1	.	CSALTANGYTF	TGCAGTGCGCTGACAGCAAATGGCTACACCTTC
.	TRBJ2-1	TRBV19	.	CASSIPSYNEQFF	TGTGCCAGTAGTATCCCCAGTTACAATGAGCAGTTCTTC
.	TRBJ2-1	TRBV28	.	CASSLSGLGGWGFRNEGKQFF	TGTGCCAGCAGTTTGTCGGGTCTAGGCGGGTGGGGGTTCAGGAATGAGGGTAAGCAGTTCTTC
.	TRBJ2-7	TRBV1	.	CTSSTRMGQRGDSYEQYF	TGCACCAGCAGCACACGGATGGGCCAGCGGGGGGACTCCTACGAGCAGTACTTC
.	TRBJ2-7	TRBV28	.	CASSSFEYEQYF	TGTGCCAGCAGTTCTTTCGAATACGAGCAGTACTTC
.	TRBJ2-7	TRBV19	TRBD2	CASSIGSSGGYYEQYF	TGTGCCAGTAGTATAGGGTCTAGCGGCGGCTACTACGAGCAGTACTTC
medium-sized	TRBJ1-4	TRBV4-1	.	CASSHPRTGARNEKLFF	TGCGCCAGCAGCCACCCCAGGACGGGGGCGAGGAATGAAAAACTGTTTTTT
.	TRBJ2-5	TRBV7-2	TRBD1	CASKGAPKGQGETQYF	TGTGCCAGCAAGGGGGCCCCGAAGGGCCAAGGAGAGACCCAGTACTTC
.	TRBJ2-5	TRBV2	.	CASNWFQETQYF	TGTGCCAGCAATTGGTTCCAAGAGACCCAGTACTTC
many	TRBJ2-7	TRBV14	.	CASRPAGQQGLSYEQYF	TGTGCCAGCAGGCCAGCAGGTCAACAGGGCCTCTCCTACGAGCAGTACTTC
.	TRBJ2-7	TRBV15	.	CATSRDLGAYEQYF	TGTGCCACCAGCAGAGATCTGGGAGCCTACGAGCAGTACTTC
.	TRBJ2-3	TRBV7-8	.	CASSLALYADTQYF	TGTGCCAGCAGCTTAGCGCTATACGCAGATACGCAGTATTTT
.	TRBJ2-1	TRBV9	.	CASSLRPTSDEQFF	TGTGCCAGCAGCCTTCGCCCAACGAGCGATGAGCAGTTCTTC
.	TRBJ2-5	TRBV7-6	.	CASSLGQGRKETQYF	TGTGCCAGCAGCCTAGGGCAGGGAAGGAAAGAGACCCAGTACTTC
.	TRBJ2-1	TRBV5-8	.	CASSLVRTGYNEQFF	TGTGCCAGCAGCTTGGTCCGGACGGGTTACAATGAGCAGTTCTTC
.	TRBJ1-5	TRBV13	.	CASSLGVNQPQHF	TGTGCCAGCAGCTTAGGGGTAAATCAGCCCCAGCATTTT
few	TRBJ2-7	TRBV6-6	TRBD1	CASSYLTGANEQYF	TGTGCCAGCAGTTACCTCACAGGGGCCAACGAGCAGTACTTC
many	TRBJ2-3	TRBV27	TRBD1	CASSLRDRGDTQYF	TGTGCCAGCAGTTTAAGGGACAGGGGAGATACGCAGTATTTT
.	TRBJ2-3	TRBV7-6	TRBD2	CASSSRLAGGPDTQYF	TGTGCCAGCAGTTCGAGATTAGCGGGGGGCCCAGATACGCAGTATTTT
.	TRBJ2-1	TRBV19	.	CASSMDFYNEQFF	TGTGCCAGTAGTATGGACTTCTACAATGAGCAGTTCTTC
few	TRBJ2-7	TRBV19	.	CASSLGSSYEQYF	TGTGCCAGTAGTCTCGGGAGCTCCTACGAGCAGTACTTC
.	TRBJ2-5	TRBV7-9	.	CASQVQETQYF	TGTGCCAGCCAAGTCCAAGAGACCCAGTACTTC
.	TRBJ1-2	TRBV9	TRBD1	CASSVGQGSGYTF	TGTGCCAGCAGCGTAGGACAGGGTAGCGGCTACACCTTC